This T cell receptor (beta chain) was recovered during a study of T cell repertoires in cytomegalovirus infection (dated by TCRdb to about 2019). Regarding the complete study: Recently identified HLA-C-restricted CMV epitopes, whose presentation resists viral immunomodulation, were targeted by peptide stimulations together with well-studied HLA-B-restricted epitopes. Donor HLA type was relevant to the analysis, as public TCR beta signatures indicated carriage of CMV infection together with the matching HLA type. The investigation overall reported the following: In the ex vivo response, HLA-C-restricted CMV-specific TCR beta clonotypes were dominant, and in two of eight donors the single most frequent clonotype came from this HLA-C-restricted group. Cumulative frequency of public TCR beta family members discriminated carriers of CMV infection plus the relevant HLA type in this cohort and an independent roughly 330-donor cohort.

The CDR3 sequence holds 17 residues, the cysteine and phenylalanine included. CDR3 DNA only is kept here, 51 bases in frame from base 1. Based on the germline V gene, the CDR1 and CDR2 sequences are LGHNA and YSLEER. This specimen's treatment or condition label, per the study, means: in vitro stimulation with specific CMV peptide epitopes to enrich CMV-specific T cells. The listed sequencing device is Illumina HiSeq 1500. Through fastp at Q25 and MiXCR, TCRdb rebuilt clones from the public reads, retaining in-frame beta chains. Rows are unified per CDR3 protein, each entry keeping the most common DNA and genes. This sample comprises around 800,000 distinct CDR3 sequences, around a third of them detected only once. The ten largest clonotypes hold around 12% of the sample. Note on this clonotype: This receptor's antigen is unknown. Mismatch with germline at one junction end may stem from a read error.

The TCR was taken from a human donor in good health (CMV status not recorded). Some clones in this sample may be carry-over from other donors' samples. The V and J genes are TRBV4-3 and TRBJ2-6; no D gene is confidently identified. The specimen was cultured CD8+ T cells from PBMCs, collected from culture after CMV antigen stimulation. The CDR3 is CASSQGRMGSGTNVLTF. The nucleotide sequence reads as follows: TGCGCCAGCAGCCAAGGCCGAATGGGGTCTGGGACCAACGTCCTGACTTTC.